This T cell receptor beta chain was documented in a study of cytomegalovirus exposure and HLA in healthy donors. Across the study: In terms of ancestry, the Caucasian-associated cluster contained roughly 81% of the 350 to 450 genotyped donors.

Trimming pared 6 bases from V and 0 bases from J, leaving 8 bases between. CDR1 is WNHNN, CDR2 SYGVQD, per germline (reference sequence). The CDR3 extends over 13 amino acids. Vbeta (60) and Jbeta (13) primers were used in the PCR. Libraries were prepared by immunoSEQ multiplex PCR; TCRdb keeps only in-frame clonotypes and omits some of them. The sample has some 130,000 clones; about 86% are singletons. The sample comprised PBMCs. The chain links TRBV10-1 to TRBJ1-1; D uncertain. This receptor was obtained from a man in his late teens or twenties in good health and CMV-seronegative. The CDR3 is CASSTQLNTEAFF. The CDR3 coding sequence is TGCGCCAGCAGCACACAGCTGAACACTGAAGCTTTCTTT.